This TCR beta chain was profiled in a study of T cell changes during pregnancy in multiple sclerosis. Only in-frame clones appear in the TCRdb table, and some are missing; sequencing was by immunoSEQ multiplex PCR. The sample lists over 30,000 clones, roughly 90% occurring once. This sample comprised CD8+ T cells from peripheral blood mononuclear cells, obtained in the third trimester of pregnancy. This TCR derives from a female donor with multiple sclerosis, enrolled in a pregnancy study.

DNA of the CDR3: TGTGCCAGCAGCTTAGGGGGCGGGGGCTCCTACAATGAGCAGTTCTTC. It specifies CASSLGGGGSYNEQFF. The J gene is TRBJ2-1, the V gene TRBV13; 7 bases map to TRBD2. CDR1 is PRHDT and CDR2 is FYEKMQ in the germline V gene (reference sequence). CDR3 length: 16 amino acids. V lost 0 bases to trimming and J lost 0 bases; unmatched junction nucleotides: 2.